In this sample, the clone carrying this T cell receptor beta chain turned up many times. This entry belongs to a study of read filtering for tumor transcriptome and immune sequencing. As for the study in general: Mean patient age was roughly 61 years, range roughly 40 to 80; around 17 male, 14 to 15 female.

Germline loops: CDR1 SGHRS, CDR2 YFSETQ. V was pared by 4 bases and J by 0 bases, with 8 bases of the junction left unmatched. The CDR3 has 17 residues. From approximately 430 ng of RNA, a library with molecular barcoded alpha/delta and beta/gamma adaptors was made. TCRdb analysed the reads with MiXCR anew, one entry per CDR3 protein. Of over 55,000 distinct CDR3 sequences in the sample, around 13% are singletons; the top ten hold about 44%. The chain combines TRBV5-1 with TRBJ2-7; 12 nucleotides line up with TRBD2. Material: a population of CD138-negative cells sorted from bone marrow. This clonotype was obtained from a donor aged 40 or over with multiple myeloma. Written as DNA, the CDR3 is TGCGCCAGCAGCCCCGGGACTAGCGGGTTTAGCTCCTACGAGCAGTACTTC. Residues: CASSPGTSGFSSYEQYF.